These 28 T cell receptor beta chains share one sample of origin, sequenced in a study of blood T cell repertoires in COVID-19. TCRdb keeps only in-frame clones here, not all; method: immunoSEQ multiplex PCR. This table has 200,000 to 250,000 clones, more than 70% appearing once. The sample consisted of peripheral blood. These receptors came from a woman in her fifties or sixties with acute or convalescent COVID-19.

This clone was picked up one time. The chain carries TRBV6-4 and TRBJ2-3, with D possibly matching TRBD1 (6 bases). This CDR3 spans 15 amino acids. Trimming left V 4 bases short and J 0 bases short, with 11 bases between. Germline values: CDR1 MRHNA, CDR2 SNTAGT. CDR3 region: CASSGMGHSTDTQYF. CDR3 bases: TGTGCCAGCAGTGGAATGGGACATAGCACAGATACGCAGTATTTT.

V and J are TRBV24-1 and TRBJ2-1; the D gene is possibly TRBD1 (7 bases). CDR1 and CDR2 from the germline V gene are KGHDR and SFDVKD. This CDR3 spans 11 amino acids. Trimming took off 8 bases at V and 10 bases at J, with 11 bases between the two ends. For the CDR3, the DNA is TGTGCCACCACCAGGGGGGAAGAGCAGTTCTTC. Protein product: CATTRGEEQFF.

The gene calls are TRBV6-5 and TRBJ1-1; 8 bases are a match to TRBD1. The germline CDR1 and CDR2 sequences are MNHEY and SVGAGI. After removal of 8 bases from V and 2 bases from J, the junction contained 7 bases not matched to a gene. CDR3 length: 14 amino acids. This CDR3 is CASEIGQGNTEAFF. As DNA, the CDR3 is TGTGCCAGCGAAATCGGACAGGGAAACACTGAAGCTTTCTTT.

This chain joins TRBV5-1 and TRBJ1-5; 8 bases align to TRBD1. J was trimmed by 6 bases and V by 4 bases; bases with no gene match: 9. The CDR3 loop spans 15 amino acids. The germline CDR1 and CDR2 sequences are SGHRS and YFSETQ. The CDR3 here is CASSLGQGGSQPQHF. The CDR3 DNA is TGCGCCAGCAGCCTAGGACAGGGAGGGAGTCAGCCCCAGCATTTT.

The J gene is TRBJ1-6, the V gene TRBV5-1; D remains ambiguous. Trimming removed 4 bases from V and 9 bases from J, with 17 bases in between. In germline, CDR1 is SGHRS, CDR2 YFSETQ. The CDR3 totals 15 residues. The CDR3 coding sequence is TGCGCCAGCAGCCTGACCGGGGATCGGAGTTCACCCCTCCACTTT. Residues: CASSLTGDRSSPLHF.

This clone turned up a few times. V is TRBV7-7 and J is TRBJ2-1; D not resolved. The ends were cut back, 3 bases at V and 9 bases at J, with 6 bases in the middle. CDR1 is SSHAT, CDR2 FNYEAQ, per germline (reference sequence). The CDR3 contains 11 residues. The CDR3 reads CASSFGGEQFF. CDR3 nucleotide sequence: TGTGCCAGCAGCTTCGGCGGTGAGCAGTTCTTC.

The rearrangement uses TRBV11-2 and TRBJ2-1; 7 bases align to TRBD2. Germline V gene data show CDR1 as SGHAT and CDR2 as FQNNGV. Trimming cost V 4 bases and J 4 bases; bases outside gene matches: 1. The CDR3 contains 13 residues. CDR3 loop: CASSSGLYNEQFF. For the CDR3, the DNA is TGTGCCAGCAGCTCGGGACTATACAATGAGCAGTTCTTC.

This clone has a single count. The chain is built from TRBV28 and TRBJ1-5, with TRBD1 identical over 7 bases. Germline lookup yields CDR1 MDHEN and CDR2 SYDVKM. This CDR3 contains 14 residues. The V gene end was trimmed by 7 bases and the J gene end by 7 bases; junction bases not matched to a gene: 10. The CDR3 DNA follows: TGTGCCAGCACCGGACAGGACGACCGCCAGCCCCAGCATTTT. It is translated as CASTGQDDRQPQHF. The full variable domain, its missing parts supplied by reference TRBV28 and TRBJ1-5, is DVKVTQSSRYLVKRTGEKVFLECVQDMDHENMFWYRQDPGLGLRLIYFSYDVKMKEKGDIPEGYSVSREKKERFSLILESASTNQTSMYLCASTGQDDRQPQHFGDGTRLSIL.

CDR3 bases: TGCGCCAGCGCGGCGGGCGCCTACGAGCAGTACTTC. Its translation: CASAAGAYEQYF. This chain links TRBV10-2 with TRBJ2-7; perhaps TRBD2 as D (5 bases). This CDR3 region has 12 residues. CDR1 is WSHSY and CDR2 is SAAADI in the germline V gene. V dropped 8 bases and J dropped 2 bases, with 10 bases sitting between them.

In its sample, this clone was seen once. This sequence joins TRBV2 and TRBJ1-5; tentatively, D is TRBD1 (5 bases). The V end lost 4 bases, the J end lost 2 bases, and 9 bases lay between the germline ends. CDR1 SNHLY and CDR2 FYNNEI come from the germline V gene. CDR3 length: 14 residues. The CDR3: CASSVGEGNQPQHF. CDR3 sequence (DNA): TGTGCCAGCAGTGTAGGGGAGGGCAATCAGCCCCAGCATTTT.

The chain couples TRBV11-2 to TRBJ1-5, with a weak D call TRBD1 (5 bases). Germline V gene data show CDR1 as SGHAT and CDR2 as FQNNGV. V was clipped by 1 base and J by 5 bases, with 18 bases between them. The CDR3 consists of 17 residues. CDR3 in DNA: TGTGCCAGCAGCTTAGTTTTGGCGGGGGTGTCCGATCAGCCCCAGCATTTT. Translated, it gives CASSLVLAGVSDQPQHF.

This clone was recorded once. The CDR3: CASSFRRDGETQYF. As DNA, the CDR3 is TGTGCCAGCAGTTTTAGGAGGGACGGAGAGACCCAGTACTTC. V and J are TRBV27 and TRBJ2-5; D might be TRBD2 (6 bases). Trimming took 3 bases from V and 4 from J, leaving 12 bases between them. Per germline, CDR1 MNHEY and CDR2 SMNVEV (reference sequence). CDR3 length equals 14 residues.

CDR3 in DNA: TGTGCCAGCAGCCCCGTATCAGGGACACTAAGCTCCTACGAGCAGTACTTC. Translating gives CASSPVSGTLSSYEQYF. V and J are TRBV11-2 and TRBJ2-7; possibly TRBD1 for D (6 bases). Germline V gene lookup returns CDR1 SGHAT and CDR2 FQNNGV. The CDR3 has 17 residues. V was shortened by 5 bases and J by 0 bases, with 20 bases between the two germline ends.

Here the CDR3 reads CASSIDGLAGQNSYNEQFF. The CDR3 nucleotides read TGTGCCAGTAGTATAGACGGACTAGCGGGCCAGAACTCCTACAATGAGCAGTTCTTC. V is TRBV19 and J is TRBJ2-1, with 11 nucleotides matching TRBD2. Germline V lookup: CDR1 LNHDA, CDR2 SQIVND (reference sequence). Trimming removed 0 bases from V and 0 bases from J; junction bases left unmatched: 7. The length of the CDR3 is 19 residues.

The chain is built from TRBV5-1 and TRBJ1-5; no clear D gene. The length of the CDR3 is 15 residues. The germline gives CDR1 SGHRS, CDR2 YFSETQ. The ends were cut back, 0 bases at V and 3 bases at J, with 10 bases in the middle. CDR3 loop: CASSLESGHNQPQHF. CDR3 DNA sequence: TGCGCCAGCAGCTTGGAATCAGGCCACAATCAGCCCCAGCATTTT.

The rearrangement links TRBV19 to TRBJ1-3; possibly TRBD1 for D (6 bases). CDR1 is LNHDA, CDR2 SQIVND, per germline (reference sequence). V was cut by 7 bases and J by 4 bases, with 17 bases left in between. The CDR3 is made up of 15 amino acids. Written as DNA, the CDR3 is TGTGCCAGTACAGAGGGCAGGGGACCAGGAAACACCATATATTTT. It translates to CASTEGRGPGNTIYF.

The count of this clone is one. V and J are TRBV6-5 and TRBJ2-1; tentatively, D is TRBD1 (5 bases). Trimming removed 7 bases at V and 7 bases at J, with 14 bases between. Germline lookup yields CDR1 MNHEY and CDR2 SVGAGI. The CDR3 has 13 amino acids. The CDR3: CASISRVRNEQFF. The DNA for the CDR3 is TGTGCCAGCATTAGCAGGGTTAGGAATGAGCAGTTCTTC.

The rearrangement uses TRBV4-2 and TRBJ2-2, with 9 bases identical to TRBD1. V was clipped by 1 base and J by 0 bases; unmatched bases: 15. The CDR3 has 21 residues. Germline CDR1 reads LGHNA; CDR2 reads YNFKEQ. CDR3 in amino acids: CASSQARPGTGTMANTGELFF. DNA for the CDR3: TGTGCCAGCAGCCAAGCACGTCCCGGGACAGGGACTATGGCGAACACCGGGGAGCTGTTTTTT.

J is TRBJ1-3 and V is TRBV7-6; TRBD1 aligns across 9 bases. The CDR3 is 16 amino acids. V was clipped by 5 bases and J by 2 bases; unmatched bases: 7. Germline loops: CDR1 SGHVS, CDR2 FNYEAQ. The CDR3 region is CASSPTGGFTGNTIYF. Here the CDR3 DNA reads TGTGCCAGCAGCCCGACAGGGGGGTTCACTGGAAACACCATATATTTT.

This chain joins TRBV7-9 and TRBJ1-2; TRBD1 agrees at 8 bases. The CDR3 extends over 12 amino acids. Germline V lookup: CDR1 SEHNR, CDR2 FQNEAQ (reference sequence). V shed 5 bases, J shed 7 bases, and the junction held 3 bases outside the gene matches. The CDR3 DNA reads TGTGCCAGCAGCCATGACAGGGGTGGCTACACCTTC. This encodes CASSHDRGGYTF.

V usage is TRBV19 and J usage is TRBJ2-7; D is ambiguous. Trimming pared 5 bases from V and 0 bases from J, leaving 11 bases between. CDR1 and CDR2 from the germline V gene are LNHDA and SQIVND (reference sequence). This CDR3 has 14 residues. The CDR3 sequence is CASSVSPVSYEQYF. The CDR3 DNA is TGTGCCAGTAGTGTTTCTCCCGTCTCCTACGAGCAGTACTTC.

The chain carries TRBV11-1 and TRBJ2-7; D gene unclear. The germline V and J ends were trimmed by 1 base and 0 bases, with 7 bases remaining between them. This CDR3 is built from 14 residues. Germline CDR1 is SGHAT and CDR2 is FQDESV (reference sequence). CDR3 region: CASSLDVSSYEQYF. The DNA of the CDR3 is TGTGCCAGCAGCTTAGATGTCAGCTCCTACGAGCAGTACTTC.

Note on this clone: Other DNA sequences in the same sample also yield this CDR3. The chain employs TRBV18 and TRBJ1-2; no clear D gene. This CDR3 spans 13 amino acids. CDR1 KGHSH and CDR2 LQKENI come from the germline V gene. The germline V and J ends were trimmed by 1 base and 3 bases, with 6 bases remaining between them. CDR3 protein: CASSPREDYGYTF. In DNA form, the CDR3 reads TGTGCCAGCTCACCACGGGAGGACTATGGCTACACCTTC.

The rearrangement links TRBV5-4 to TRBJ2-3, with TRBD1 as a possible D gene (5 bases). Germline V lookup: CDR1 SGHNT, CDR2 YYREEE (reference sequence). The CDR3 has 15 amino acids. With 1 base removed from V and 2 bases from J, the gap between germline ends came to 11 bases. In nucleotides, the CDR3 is TGTGCCAGCAGCTTGTCGACAGCCTACACAGATACGCAGTATTTT. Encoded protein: CASSLSTAYTDTQYF. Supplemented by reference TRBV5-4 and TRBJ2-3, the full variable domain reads ETGVTQSPTHLIKTRGQQVTLRCSSQSGHNTVSWYQQALGQGPQFIFQYYREEENGRGNFPPRFSGLQFPNYSSELNVNALELDDSALYLCASSLSTAYTDTQYFGPGTRLTVL.

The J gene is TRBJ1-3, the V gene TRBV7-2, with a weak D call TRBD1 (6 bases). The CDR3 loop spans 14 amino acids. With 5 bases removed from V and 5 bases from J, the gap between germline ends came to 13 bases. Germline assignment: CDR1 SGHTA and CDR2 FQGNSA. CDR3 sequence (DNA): TGTGCCAGCAGCCCCCGGACAGTTCGAAACACCATATATTTT. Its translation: CASSPRTVRNTIYF.

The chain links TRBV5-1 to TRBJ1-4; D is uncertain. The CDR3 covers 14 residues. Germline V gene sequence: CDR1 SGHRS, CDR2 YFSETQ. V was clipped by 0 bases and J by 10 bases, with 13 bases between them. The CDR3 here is CASSLATVEGKLFF. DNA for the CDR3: TGCGCCAGCAGCTTGGCCACAGTTGAGGGAAAACTGTTTTTT.

CDR3 sequence (DNA): TGTGCCAGCATGAGTTGGAGCACAGATACGCAGTATTTT. This codes for CASMSWSTDTQYF. The chain combines TRBV28 with TRBJ2-3, with no clear D. Trimming took 7 bases from V and 0 from J, leaving 8 bases between them. CDR3 size: 13 residues. Germline assignment: CDR1 MDHEN and CDR2 SYDVKM.

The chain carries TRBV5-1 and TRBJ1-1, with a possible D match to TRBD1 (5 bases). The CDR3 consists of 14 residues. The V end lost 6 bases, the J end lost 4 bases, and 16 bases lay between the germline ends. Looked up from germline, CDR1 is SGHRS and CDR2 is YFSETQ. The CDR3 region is CASKLAVQATEAFF. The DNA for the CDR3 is TGCGCCAGCAAGCTTGCGGTACAGGCCACTGAAGCTTTCTTT.